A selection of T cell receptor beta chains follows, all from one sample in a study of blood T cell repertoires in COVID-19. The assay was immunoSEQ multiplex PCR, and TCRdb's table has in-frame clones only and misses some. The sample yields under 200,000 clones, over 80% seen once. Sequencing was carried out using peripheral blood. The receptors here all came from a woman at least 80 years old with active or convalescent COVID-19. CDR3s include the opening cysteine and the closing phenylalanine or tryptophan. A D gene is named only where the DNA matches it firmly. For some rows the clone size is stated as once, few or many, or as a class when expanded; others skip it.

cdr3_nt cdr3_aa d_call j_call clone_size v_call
TGCGCCTCCCAGGGGGTTGCCACTGAAGCTTTCTTT CASQGVATEAFF TRBD1 TRBJ1-1 once TRBV4-1
TGTGCCAGCAGCTTCCGACTAGCGGGGGACCTTTCCTACGAGCAGTACTTC CASSFRLAGDLSYEQYF TRBD2 TRBJ2-7 . TRBV7-9
TGTGCCAGCAGTGGGACAGGGGGTTGGACAGATACGCAGTATTTT CASSGTGGWTDTQYF TRBD1 TRBJ2-3 . TRBV2
TGTGCAAGTCGCCAGTCGACGGGATTGAACACTGAAGCTTTCTTT CASRQSTGLNTEAFF . TRBJ1-1 . TRBV12-2
TGTGCCATCAGTGGAGGACTAGCGGGGGAGCGCGAGCAGTACTTC CAISGGLAGEREQYF TRBD2 TRBJ2-7 . TRBV10-3
TGTGCCAGCAGTTACTCGAGGTTGTCATTAGGACAGAGTGGTCAGCCCCAGCATTTT CASSYSRLSLGQSGQPQHF . TRBJ1-5 . TRBV6-2/TRBV6-3
TGTGCCACCAGGGGGGACACGAACACTGAAGCTTTCTTT CATRGDTNTEAFF . TRBJ1-1 . TRBV24-1
TGTGCCAGTATACGGGACAGTAAGTCTAACTATGGCTACACCTTC CASIRDSKSNYGYTF TRBD1 TRBJ1-2 . TRBV19
TGCAGCGTTGTGGGGGTAGCGGGGTTTGAGCAGTTCTTC CSVVGVAGFEQFF TRBD2 TRBJ2-1 . TRBV29-1
TGTGCCAGCAGTTACTTGGGACAGGGGATACAGCCCCAGCATTTT CASSYLGQGIQPQHF TRBD1 TRBJ1-5 . TRBV6-5
TGTGCCAGCAGTCCTACAGGGGGCGCGGGCTACACCTTC CASSPTGGAGYTF TRBD1 TRBJ1-2 . TRBV6-6
TGTGCCTGGAGTACCAGACAGGGGACTGGAAACACCATATATTTT CAWSTRQGTGNTIYF TRBD1 TRBJ1-3 . TRBV30
TGTGCCAGTACTAGGGGTAGGGGACAGGGAGACCTCCACTTT CASTRGRGQGDLHF TRBD1 TRBJ1-6 many TRBV19
TGTGCCACCAGCAGAGATAGGGGGCGTGTGAACACTGAAGCTTTCTTT CATSRDRGRVNTEAFF TRBD1 TRBJ1-1 . TRBV15
TGTGCCACCAGCACGCGGACGGGGGAGACTTTCTTT CATSTRTGETFF . TRBJ1-1 . TRBV15
TGCGCCAGCAGCCAAGATCTCAGGGGGAATCAGCCCCAGCATTTT CASSQDLRGNQPQHF TRBD1 TRBJ1-5 . TRBV4-1
TGTGCCAGCAGTCCTTCTACTCGACAGGCAGGCTATGGCTACACCTTC CASSPSTRQAGYGYTF . TRBJ1-2 . TRBV2
TGTGCCAGCAGCGTAGGCGGGGAAAACATTCAGTACTTC CASSVGGENIQYF . TRBJ2-4 . TRBV9
TGTGCCAGCAGTAACGACAGGGGTGAAAAACTGTTTTTT CASSNDRGEKLFF TRBD1 TRBJ1-4 few TRBV12-3/TRBV12-4
TGTGCCAGCAGCTTAGTGGCACTAGACCAAGAGACCCAGTACTTC CASSLVALDQETQYF . TRBJ2-5 . TRBV7-2
TGTGCCAGCAGTCAAGGCAGGACATCCCTAGCCAAAAACATTCAGTACTTC CASSQGRTSLAKNIQYF . TRBJ2-4 . TRBV5-4
TGTGCCAGCAGCTTAGTAATCCGCGACAGGGCAATACGGGCCTACGAGCAGTACTTC CASSLVIRDRAIRAYEQYF TRBD1 TRBJ2-7 . TRBV7-8
TGCGCCAGCAGCCAAGATCGGGGGGCGACCTACAATGAGCAGTTCTTC CASSQDRGATYNEQFF . TRBJ2-1 . TRBV4-3
TGTGCCAGCAGTTACCTGAGGCAGTCCTTTGGCTATGGCTACACCTTC CASSYLRQSFGYGYTF . TRBJ1-2 . TRBV6-5
TGTGCCAGCAGCCGAAACCTGGGACAGCTAAACACTGAAGCTTTCTTT CASSRNLGQLNTEAFF TRBD1 TRBJ1-1 . TRBV3-1/TRBV3-2
TGTGCCTGGAGTCCTCCTAGGGGCGGGGCCGCTTCACCCCTCCACTTT CAWSPPRGGAASPLHF . TRBJ1-6 . TRBV30
TGCGCCAGCAGCCAAGACCCTTTTCAGCCCCAGCATTTT CASSQDPFQPQHF . TRBJ1-5 . TRBV4-3
TGTGCCAGCAGAACTGGACAGGGAAGGACCTATAATTCACCCCTCCACTTT CASRTGQGRTYNSPLHF TRBD1 TRBJ1-6 . TRBV27
TGCGCCAGCAGCCAAGACCTGGAGTCGGGCAATCAGCCCCAGCATTTT CASSQDLESGNQPQHF . TRBJ1-5 . TRBV4-3
TGTGCCAGCTCAGGGGCGCTGAACACTGAAGCTTTCTTT CASSGALNTEAFF . TRBJ1-1 . TRBV6-5
TGTGCCAGCAAGGAGTCCCAGGGGGCGTTTGGTCAGCCCCAGCATTTT CASKESQGAFGQPQHF TRBD1 TRBJ1-5 . TRBV7-2
TGTGCCAGCAGCCTGACAGGGGATACTGAAGCTTTCTTT CASSLTGDTEAFF TRBD1 TRBJ1-1 . TRBV7-8
TGTGCCAGCAGCCTTTACTCGCAGGGGTACGAGCAGTACTTC CASSLYSQGYEQYF . TRBJ2-7 . TRBV3-1/TRBV3-2
TGTGCCAGCTCTCAGGGGCTCCAAGAGACCCAGTACTTC CASSQGLQETQYF . TRBJ2-5 . TRBV18
TGTGCCAGCGGACAAGACAGGGGGAGAGAAAAACTGTTTTTT CASGQDRGREKLFF TRBD1 TRBJ1-4 few TRBV9
TGCGCCAGCACCGAGAGGGCAGGATCCTACGAGCAGTACTTC CASTERAGSYEQYF . TRBJ2-7 . TRBV10-2
TGTGCCAGCAGCTCAGGGGGACAGAACACTGAAGCTTTCTTT CASSSGGQNTEAFF TRBD1 TRBJ1-1 . TRBV11-3
TGTGCCAGTAGCCGACAGGGTCAAAACCAGCCCCAGCATTTT CASSRQGQNQPQHF TRBD1 TRBJ1-5 . TRBV19
TGTGCCATCAGTGAGTCTCGCGAAAACATTCAGTACTTC CAISESRENIQYF . TRBJ2-4 . TRBV10-3
TGTGCCAGCAGCAAGGGACTCTCTAGCACAGATACGCAGTATTTT CASSKGLSSTDTQYF . TRBJ2-3 . TRBV14
TGTGCCAGTACCTCACCGGGAGGCCCAGGCAATGAGCAGTTCTTC CASTSPGGPGNEQFF TRBD2 TRBJ2-1 . TRBV19
TGTGCCAGCAGCTTAGCCGGGTCTCTCTCCTACGAGCAGTACTTC CASSLAGSLSYEQYF . TRBJ2-7 . TRBV7-2
TGTGCCACCAGTGAAGACAGTTCCAATGAGCAGTTCTTC CATSEDSSNEQFF . TRBJ2-1 once TRBV24-1
TGTGCCAGCAGTCCCAGGACAGGGGCCGGGGAGCTGTTTTTT CASSPRTGAGELFF TRBD1 TRBJ2-2 . TRBV2
TGTGCCAGCAGCCCTCAGGGGAACACTGAAGCTTTCTTT CASSPQGNTEAFF . TRBJ1-1 . TRBV7-2
TGTGCCAGCAGCTTAGGACTAGGCGAAGCCTACAATGAGCAGTTCTTC CASSLGLGEAYNEQFF . TRBJ2-1 . TRBV7-6
TGTGCCAGTCTCAACCTAGGGACAGGGGGCGCTGGGGAAAAACTGTTTTTT CASLNLGTGGAGEKLFF TRBD1 TRBJ1-4 . TRBV7-8
TGTGCCAGCTCACCGACGGGAGGGACAGTACAGAACACCGGGGAGCTGTTTTTT CASSPTGGTVQNTGELFF . TRBJ2-2 . TRBV18
TGTGCCAGCAGTGACTTAGGGACAGGCTATGGCTACACCTTC CASSDLGTGYGYTF TRBD1 TRBJ1-2 . TRBV25-1
TGTGCCAGCAGCTTACCCTGGAGTAGCGGGGGGCTACAAGAGACCCAGTACTTC CASSLPWSSGGLQETQYF TRBD2 TRBJ2-5 . TRBV5-5
TGCGCCAGCAGCCAAGGAGGCAGTAGAGCCGAGCAGTACTTC CASSQGGSRAEQYF . TRBJ2-7 few TRBV4-1
TGTGCCACCAGTGATAACGTACAGGGTTCGGGCACAGATACGCAGTATTTT CATSDNVQGSGTDTQYF . TRBJ2-3 . TRBV24-1
TGTGCCAGCAGCTTAGAAGGGACAGGGCCGGACGAGCAGTACTTC CASSLEGTGPDEQYF TRBD1 TRBJ2-7 once TRBV11-3